Listed here are 3 T cell receptor beta chains from one sample, sequenced in a study of T cell repertoires in cytomegalovirus infection. TCRdb fed the reads into MiXCR, producing one record per CDR3 protein. The sample shows 150,000 to 200,000 distinct CDR3 sequences, about an eighth of them seen only once. Sequenced: PBMCs. The receptors were sampled from a human donor in good health (CMV status not recorded). Some clones in this sample may be carry-over from other donors' samples.

This clonotype showed up just a few times. The chain joins TRBV6-8 to TRBJ1-1, with D unresolved. The CDR3 extends over 14 amino acids. Germline loops: CDR1 MNHGY, CDR2 SAAAGT. V was cut by 5 bases and J by 3 bases, with 13 bases left in between. The CDR3 region has the DNA TGTGCCAGCAGTCAAGGGAGGAGGTACACTGAAGCTTTCTTT. It translates to CASSQGRRYTEAFF.

This clonotype was counted ten times or more. The chain combines TRBV29-1 with TRBJ2-5; D may be TRBD2 (7 bases). Germline values: CDR1 SQVTM, CDR2 ANQGSEA. This CDR3 region has 15 residues. Trimming pared 6 bases from V and 4 bases from J, leaving 21 bases between. CDR3 in amino acids: CSVATPRGRVETQYF. The CDR3 DNA is TGCAGCGTCGCGACCCCGAGGGGGAGGGTAGAGACCCAGTACTTC.

The chain recombines TRBV5-4 with TRBJ2-2; D is possibly TRBD2 (6 bases). The CDR3 is 15 residues long. From germline, CDR1 is SGHNT and CDR2 YYREEE (reference sequence). V was pared by 6 bases and J by 1 base, with 13 bases between. In nucleotides, the CDR3 is TGTGCCAGCACCTCTTCCGGGGGGAACACCGGGGAGCTGTTTTTT. Protein: CASTSSGGNTGELFF. Full variable domain (outside the CDR3, taken from reference TRBV5-4 and TRBJ2-2): ETGVTQSPTHLIKTRGQQVTLRCSSQSGHNTVSWYQQALGQGPQFIFQYYREEENGRGNFPPRFSGLQFPNYSSELNVNALELDDSALYLCASTSSGGNTGELFFGEGSRLTVL.